The clone carrying this TCR beta chain has only a few counts. These data belong to a study of response to subunit inactivated influenza vaccine. TCRdb itself ran the RT-PCR reads through MiXCR, one entry per CDR3 protein. The sample carries 650,000 to 800,000 distinct CDR3 sequences, around a sixth recorded once. The TCR comes from a man between 45 and 60 years old who received an inactivated influenza vaccine. Sequencing used PBMCs from blood, obtained 5 days after vaccination.

CDR3 sequence (DNA): TGTGCCAGCAGCCTCAAGGGATCTTGGGAGACCCAGTACTTC. Protein sequence: CASSLKGSWETQYF. The rearrangement joins TRBV5-6 to TRBJ2-5, with D unresolved. The CDR3 runs 14 residues. The V end was cut by 4 bases, the J end by 5 bases, with 15 bases between. The germline V gene encodes CDR1 SGHDT and CDR2 YYEEEE.